This record looks at one T cell receptor beta chain sequence and its context. This CDR3 contains 11 residues. CDR1 SNHLY and CDR2 FYNNEI come from the germline V gene. Trimming shortened V by 7 bases and J by 4 bases, and 7 bases separated the two germline ends. Some clones are missing from TCRdb's copy, which holds only in-frame ones; the method was immunoSEQ multiplex PCR. The sample has 90,000 to 150,000 clones, more than 70% seen once. The data belong to a study of blood T cell repertoires in COVID-19. Study overall: Both acute and convalescent COVID-19 samples were obtained from the United States, Italy and Spain. From T cells, B-cell-depleted T cells, or PBMCs came the material, which was cDNA or gDNA.

The chain recombines TRBV2 with TRBJ1-2; D unresolved. The sequenced material came from peripheral blood. The sequence was obtained from a human donor in a cohort sampled during active COVID-19. The CDR3 protein is CASIFGYGYTF. The CDR3 nucleotides are TGTGCCAGCATTTTCGGCTATGGCTACACCTTC.